These 14 T cell receptor beta chains were sequenced from one sample in a study of cytomegalovirus exposure and HLA in healthy donors. PCR employed 60 Vbeta and 13 Jbeta primers. Clones were read by immunoSEQ multiplex PCR, and TCRdb kept only the in-frame ones, dropping some. The table lists around 130,000 clones, 65% to 75% of them singletons, with around 6.6% in the top ten. Sequences were obtained from PBMCs. The receptor set was obtained from a man in his forties in good health and CMV-seropositive.

The rearrangement joins TRBV5-4 to TRBJ2-7, with D possibly being TRBD2 (5 bases). Trimming took 5 bases from V and 3 from J, leaving 12 bases between them. CDR1 is SGHNT, CDR2 YYREEE, per germline (reference sequence). The CDR3 has 13 residues. The CDR3: CASSGRGHYEQYF. CDR3 nucleotides: TGTGCCAGCAGTGGGAGAGGGCACTACGAGCAGTACTTC.

In DNA, the CDR3 is TGTGCCAGCAGCTTGGAGTTCAGGGGCTCTGTAAATGGCTACACCTTC. Its translation is CASSLEFRGSVNGYTF. The rearrangement links TRBV5-4 to TRBJ1-2; D is possibly TRBD1 (6 bases). Trimming stripped 0 bases from V and 6 bases from J, with 18 bases between. Germline values: CDR1 SGHNT, CDR2 YYREEE (reference sequence). The CDR3 covers 16 residues.

The chain links TRBV6-1 to TRBJ2-5, with TRBD2 identical over 14 bases. This CDR3 is built from 15 residues. J gave up 0 bases and V 8 bases, and 2 bases lay outside the gene matches. Germline V gene lookup returns CDR1 MNHNS and CDR2 SASEGT. The CDR3 loop reads CASGTSGGYQETQYF. DNA for the CDR3: TGTGCCAGCGGGACTAGCGGGGGCTACCAAGAGACCCAGTACTTC.

The chain carries TRBV6-6 and TRBJ1-1; 7 bases align to TRBD1. With 4 bases clipped from V and 3 bases from J, the junction kept 11 bases outside the gene matches. Per germline, CDR1 MNHNY and CDR2 SVGAGI (reference sequence). CDR3 size: 16 residues. Here the CDR3 reads CASSSRDSPGDTEAFF. CDR3 nucleotides: TGTGCCAGCAGTTCCCGGGACAGCCCGGGGGACACTGAAGCTTTCTTT.

This rearrangement joins TRBV5-1 to TRBJ2-7; the match to TRBD2 covers 8 bases. Germline CDR1 reads SGHRS; CDR2 reads YFSETQ. The ends lost 0 bases at V and 4 bases at J; junction bases unmatched: 12. The CDR3 loop spans 17 amino acids. The CDR3 nucleotides are TGCGCCAGCAGCTTGGTTAAGCGGGAGACTGACCGGTACGAGCAGTACTTC. This encodes CASSLVKRETDRYEQYF.

V is TRBV28 and J is TRBJ2-1; weak D call: TRBD1 (7 bases). CDR3 length equals 16 residues. V lost 3 bases and J 7 bases, leaving 19 bases between the germline ends. Germline values: CDR1 MDHEN, CDR2 SYDVKM. CDR3 protein: CASSFRPEGAGNEQFF. As DNA, the CDR3 is TGTGCCAGCAGTTTCCGTCCCGAGGGGGCGGGGAATGAGCAGTTCTTC.

V and J are TRBV29-1 and TRBJ2-5; maybe TRBD2 (5 bases). Germline CDR1 SQVTM, CDR2 ANQGSEA. V lost 8 bases and J 4 bases, leaving 20 bases between the germline ends. CDR3 length: 14 residues. CDR3 in DNA: TGCAGCCTCCGGGATAGAGTATCCGGAGAGACCCAGTACTTC. It codes for CSLRDRVSGETQYF.

J is TRBJ2-5 and V is TRBV29-1; 7 positions match TRBD1. CDR1 is SQVTM and CDR2 is ANQGSEA in the germline V gene. The V segment lost 1 base and the J segment 4 bases; nucleotides outside the gene matches: 6. There are 14 residues in the CDR3. CDR3 region: CSVEAHDRAETQYF. The CDR3 DNA reads as TGCAGCGTTGAAGCCCATGACAGGGCAGAGACCCAGTACTTC.

The chain uses TRBV7-9 and TRBJ2-2; 10 bases agree with TRBD1. The CDR3 has 18 residues. Trimming took 4 bases from V and 4 from J; bases not matched to a gene: 12. Looked up from germline, CDR1 is SEHNR and CDR2 is FQNEAQ (reference sequence). The chain's CDR3 is CASSSRRQGARGTGELFF. The CDR3 nucleotides are TGTGCCAGCAGCTCCAGAAGACAGGGGGCTCGCGGCACCGGGGAGCTGTTTTTT. The complete variable domain, with remaining parts taken from reference TRBV7-9 and TRBJ2-2, reads DTGVSQNPRHKITKRGQNVTFRCDPISEHNRLYWYRQTLGQGPEFLTYFQNEAQLEKSRLLSDRFSAERPKGSFSTLEIQRTEQGDSAMYLCASSSRRQGARGTGELFFGEGSRLTVL.

The rearrangement uses TRBV27 and TRBJ2-1, with TRBD1 matching 9 bases. V dropped 5 bases and J dropped 11; count of bases not matched to a gene: 4. In germline, CDR1 is MNHEY, CDR2 SMNVEV (reference sequence). This CDR3 has 12 amino acids. The CDR3, as DNA: TGTGCCAGCAGTAGAGGGACAGGGCAGCAGTTCTTC. Translation gives CASSRGTGQQFF.

Details on this clone: One junction end does not reproduce the germline sequence, and a read error may be involved. This chain uses TRBV7-7 with TRBJ2-7; TRBD2 aligns across 9 bases. From germline, CDR1 is SSHAT and CDR2 FNYEAQ (reference sequence). The CDR3 runs 15 residues. Here the CDR3 reads CASSLGASGDYEQYF. DNA of the CDR3: TGTGCTAGCAGCTTAGGCGCTAGCGGGGACTACGAGCAGTACTTC.

The sample holds a few counts of this clone. This probably arose from a read error, given a far larger clone one base away. The rearrangement uses TRBV7-2 and TRBJ2-2; no reliable D call. The V end lost 3 bases, the J end lost 3 bases, and 17 bases lay between the germline ends. The CDR3 is 17 amino acids. Germline loops: CDR1 SGHTA, CDR2 FQGNSA. CDR3 bases: TGTGCCAGCAGCTTTGCTTTACCGGTACGGGACACCGGGGAGCTGTTTTTT. Translated, it gives CASSFALPVRDTGELFF. Full variable domain (remainder filled in from reference TRBV7-2 and TRBJ2-2): GAGVSQSPSNKVTEKGKDVELRCDPISGHTALYWYRQSLGQGLEFLIYFQGNSAPDKSGLPSDRFSAERTGGSVSTLTIQRTQQEDSAVYLCASSFALPVRDTGELFFGEGSRLTVL.

CDR3 DNA: TGTGCCAGCAGCTTCGAACCAGGGATTTACTATGGCTACACCTTC. Its translation: CASSFEPGIYYGYTF. The chain carries TRBV11-2 and TRBJ1-2; perhaps TRBD1 as D (5 bases). Per the germline V gene, CDR1 is SGHAT and CDR2 is FQNNGV. V lost 3 bases, J lost 3 bases, and 14 bases lay in between. This CDR3 comprises 15 residues.

The gene calls are TRBV2 and TRBJ2-7; the match to TRBD1 covers 7 bases. Germline V gene lookup returns CDR1 SNHLY and CDR2 FYNNEI. V lost 7 bases and J lost 0; bases outside the gene matches: 9. The CDR3 has 15 amino acids. CDR3 bases: TGTGCCAGCAACCCGACAGGGTTACGCTCCTACGAGCAGTACTTC. Residues: CASNPTGLRSYEQYF.